This T cell receptor (beta chain) was identified during a study of shared clonotypes between healthy human individuals. At the level of the study: Donors, aged 18 to 49, were a couple of women and a few men.

The CDR3 has 12 amino acids. Germline V gene sequence: CDR1 SGHDN, CDR2 FVKESK. The V end lost 4 bases, the J end lost 8 bases, and 9 bases lay between the germline ends. Sequencing used immunoSEQ multiplex PCR; TCRdb keeps in-frame clones, though not all of them. Of over 400,000 clones listed, roughly 80% are singletons. This clone was recorded many times. Sequencing was performed on PBMCs. The origin of this receptor is a woman aged 40 to 50 in good health. Some clones in this sample may be carry-over from other donors' samples. The V call is TRBV14, the J call TRBJ2-1; D remains ambiguous. The DNA of the CDR3 is TGTGCCAGCAGCCGCGACCTGGATGAGCAGTTCTTC. Its protein is CASSRDLDEQFF.